The T cell receptor (beta chain) under discussion was sequenced for a study of shared clonotypes between healthy human individuals. Study results and caveats: Only blood was sampled; tissue repertoires likely differ.

In the case of this clone: Antigen unknown.

Here immunoSEQ multiplex PCR was the method, and the copy in TCRdb shows in-frame clones only, minus some. The table shows hundreds of thousands of clones, with approximately 79% occurring only once. The material sequenced was memory CD4+ T cells sorted from blood. Subset given: CD45RA-negative fraction. The source is a woman between 25 and 40 years old in good health.

CDR3 nucleotides: TGTGCCAGCAGCTCCGGGCCAGGAAGCACTGAAGCTTTCTTT. This sequence encodes CASSSGPGSTEAFF. The chain carries TRBV5-6 and TRBJ1-1; D is unclear. Per germline, CDR1 SGHDT and CDR2 YYEEEE. Deletions cut 3 bases from V and 4 bases from J, with 13 bases between. This CDR3 has 14 residues.